Sequencing of this TCR beta chain was carried out in a study of glioma-infiltrating T cells after dendritic cell vaccination. Whole-study context: Patients received autologous tumor lysate-pulsed dendritic cell vaccination between the early 2000s and the early 2010s.

The CDR3 length is 11 residues. Germline lookup yields CDR1 SQVTM and CDR2 ANQGSEA. Germline trimming cut 6 bases from V and 7 bases from J; bases unmatched to any gene: 5. Generated by immunoSEQ multiplex PCR, the TCRdb table keeps only in-frame clones and is missing some. Of about 92,000 clones listed, approximately 84% were seen once; the top ten hold 15% to 17%. The receptor comes from a human donor with glioblastoma. The chain carries TRBV29-1 and TRBJ1-2; 7 nucleotides line up with TRBD1. Material: blood, obtained before dendritic cell vaccination. The CDR3 loop reads CSVRQGGGYTF. CDR3 DNA: TGCAGCGTACGACAGGGCGGTGGCTACACCTTC.